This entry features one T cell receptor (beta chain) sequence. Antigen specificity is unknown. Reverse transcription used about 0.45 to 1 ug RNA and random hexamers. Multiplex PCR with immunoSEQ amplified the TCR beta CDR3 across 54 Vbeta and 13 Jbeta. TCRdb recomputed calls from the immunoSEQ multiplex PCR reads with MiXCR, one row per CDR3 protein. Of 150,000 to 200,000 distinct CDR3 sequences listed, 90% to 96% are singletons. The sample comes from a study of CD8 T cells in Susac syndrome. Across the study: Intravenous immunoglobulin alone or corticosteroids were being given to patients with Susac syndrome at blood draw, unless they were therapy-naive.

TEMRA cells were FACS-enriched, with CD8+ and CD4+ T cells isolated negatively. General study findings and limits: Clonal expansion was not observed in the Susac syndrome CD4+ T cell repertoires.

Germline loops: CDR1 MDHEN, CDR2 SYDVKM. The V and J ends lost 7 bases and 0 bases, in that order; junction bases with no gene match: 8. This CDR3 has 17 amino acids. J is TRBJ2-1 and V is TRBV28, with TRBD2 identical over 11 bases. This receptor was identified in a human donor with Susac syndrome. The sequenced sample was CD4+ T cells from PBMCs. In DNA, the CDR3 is TGTGCCAGCACTAGCGGGGGGCTACCGAGCTCCTACAATGAGCAGTTCTTC. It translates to CASTSGGLPSSYNEQFF.